A single sample gave rise to the 28 T cell receptor beta chains below, sequenced in a study of T cell responses to AZD1222 COVID-19 vaccine. Method: immunoSEQ multiplex PCR; TCRdb's copy keeps in-frame clones and lacks some. Here the sample spans about 180,000 clones, about 90% being singletons. The source material was peripheral blood, sampled 28 days after the second AZD1222 dose. These receptors were taken from an adult who received the AZD1222 COVID-19 vaccine.

V and J are TRBV6-5 and TRBJ2-2; D remains unclear. Germline-derived CDR1 and CDR2 are MNHEY and SVGAGI. V was trimmed by 6 bases and J by 6 bases, leaving 11 bases between them. The CDR3 has 13 residues. In DNA form, the CDR3 reads TGTGCCAGCAGCAATACCGGCGCCGGGGAGCTGTTTTTT. Its translation: CASSNTGAGELFF.

The chain uses TRBV30 and TRBJ2-3, with D hard to call. The V end was cut by 4 bases, the J end by 4 bases, with 15 bases between. The length of the CDR3 is 14 residues. Germline lookup yields CDR1 GTSNPN and CDR2 SVGIG (reference sequence). The CDR3 spells CAWTKGHAADTQYF. In DNA, the CDR3 is TGTGCCTGGACGAAAGGCCACGCGGCAGATACGCAGTATTTT.

This sequence joins TRBV2 and TRBJ1-1; D is undetermined. Looked up from germline, CDR1 is SNHLY and CDR2 is FYNNEI. Trimming removed 3 bases at V and 5 bases at J, with 10 bases between. The CDR3 runs 13 residues. The CDR3 spells CASSDDTRTEAFF. The CDR3, as DNA: TGTGCCAGCAGTGACGACACGAGGACTGAAGCTTTCTTT.

This clone was recorded once. The rearrangement joins TRBV10-3 to TRBJ1-2, with D perhaps matching TRBD1 (6 bases). With 10 bases removed from V and 1 base from J, the gap between germline ends came to 16 bases. The germline gives CDR1 ENHRY, CDR2 SYGVKD. The CDR3 has 14 amino acids. The CDR3 nucleotides are TGTGCCACCGTGACGACAGGAGATAACTATGGCTACACCTTC. The encoded protein is CATVTTGDNYGYTF.

The J gene is TRBJ1-1, the V gene TRBV5-4, with TRBD1 as a possible D gene (6 bases). This CDR3 contains 15 residues. Trimming took 2 bases from V and 1 from J, leaving 12 bases between them. CDR1 is SGHNT, CDR2 YYREEE, per germline (reference sequence). CDR3 amino acids: CASSFPQGKNTEAFF. The CDR3 coding sequence is TGTGCCAGCAGCTTCCCGCAGGGGAAGAACACTGAAGCTTTCTTT.

The V call is TRBV5-6, the J call TRBJ1-3, with 9 nucleotides matching TRBD1. Losses at the gene ends were 3 bases for V and 0 bases for J; bases not matched to a gene: 4. The CDR3 has 16 residues. From germline, CDR1 is SGHDT and CDR2 YYEEEE. DNA of the CDR3: TGTGCCAGCAGCTACAGGGGGCTGTACTCTGGAAACACCATATATTTT. It yields the protein CASSYRGLYSGNTIYF.

V usage is TRBV5-1 and J usage is TRBJ2-3; the D gene is possibly TRBD1 (6 bases). The CDR3 totals 14 residues. Germline CDR1 and CDR2: SGHRS and YFSETQ. The V and J ends lost 1 base and 6 bases respectively, with 12 bases between them. The CDR3 DNA reads TGCGCCAGCAGCTTGATGGGGGCCGATGATACGCAGTATTTT. This codes for CASSLMGADDTQYF.

The V and J genes are TRBV27 and TRBJ1-2; 7 nucleotides match TRBD1. Germline V gene sequence: CDR1 MNHEY, CDR2 SMNVEV (reference sequence). CDR3 length equals 17 residues. J was trimmed by 0 bases and V by 4 bases; bases with no gene match: 11. Here the CDR3 reads CASSSGQVKLPNYGYTF. DNA for the CDR3: TGTGCCAGCAGTTCCGGACAGGTCAAGTTACCTAACTATGGCTACACCTTC.

The rearrangement links TRBV25-1 to TRBJ1-2; 7 bases align to TRBD1. Trimming at V came to 6 bases and at J to 4 bases, leaving 5 bases not matched to a gene. The CDR3 is 13 amino acids. Germline CDR1 MGHDK, CDR2 SYGVNS. The CDR3 reads CASRSDRLYGYTF. CDR3 DNA sequence: TGTGCCAGCAGATCGGACAGGCTCTATGGCTACACCTTC.

This clone was found once. V is TRBV7-3 and J is TRBJ2-7; 13 nucleotides agree with TRBD2. The CDR3 consists of 14 residues. V shed 5 bases, J shed 5 bases, and the junction held 3 bases outside the gene matches. Germline loops: CDR1 SGHTA, CDR2 FQGTGA. The CDR3 loop is CASSPGLAGDEQYF. The CDR3 region has the DNA TGTGCCAGCAGCCCCGGACTAGCGGGGGACGAGCAGTACTTC.

This clone occurred once. The V call is TRBV19, the J call TRBJ1-5, with D unresolved. Looked up from germline, CDR1 is LNHDA and CDR2 is SQIVND (reference sequence). The V end lost 0 bases, the J end lost 5 bases, and 14 bases lay between the germline ends. The length of the CDR3 is 16 residues. Written as DNA, the CDR3 is TGTGCCAGTAGTATAGAGCAAGGGTTCTCCTATCAGCCCCAGCATTTT. This codes for CASSIEQGFSYQPQHF.

This clone was seen only a few times. The chain has TRBV30 and TRBJ2-1, with D hard to call. CDR3 length: 12 amino acids. Germline lookup yields CDR1 GTSNPN and CDR2 SVGIG (reference sequence). V lost 2 bases, J lost 2 bases, and 4 bases lay in between. The CDR3 is CAWSTTYNEQFF. In nucleotides, the CDR3 is TGTGCCTGGAGTACGACCTACAATGAGCAGTTCTTC.

V usage is TRBV7-2 and J usage is TRBJ1-1; the D is unclear. In germline, CDR1 is SGHTA, CDR2 FQGNSA. Trimming pared 5 bases from V and 1 base from J, leaving 8 bases between. This CDR3 spans 13 amino acids. The CDR3 here is CASSREGNTEAFF. CDR3 in DNA: TGTGCCAGCAGCCGGGAGGGGAACACTGAAGCTTTCTTT.

This chain joins TRBV5-8 and TRBJ1-4; D ambiguous. The CDR3 consists of 13 residues. With 8 bases removed from V and 6 bases from J, the gap between germline ends came to 14 bases. From germline, CDR1 is SGHTS and CDR2 YDEGEE. CDR3 loop: CASRRREYEKLFF. The CDR3, as DNA: TGTGCCAGTAGACGAAGGGAGTATGAAAAACTGTTTTTT. The variable domain in full, with the rest retrieved from reference TRBV5-8 and TRBJ1-4, is EAGVTQSPTHLIKTRGQQATLRCSPISGHTSVYWYQQALGLGLQFLLWYDEGEERNRGNFPPRFSGRQFPNYSSELNVNALELEDSALYLCASRRREYEKLFFGSGTQLSVL.

The V gene is TRBV7-3, the J gene TRBJ2-3; 10 bases map to TRBD2. V lost 5 bases to trimming and J lost 1 base; unmatched junction nucleotides: 3. CDR1 SGHTA and CDR2 FQGTGA come from the germline V gene. The CDR3 is made up of 15 amino acids. The CDR3 sequence: CASSPGTSGTDTQYF. The DNA for the CDR3 is TGTGCCAGCAGCCCGGGGACTAGCGGCACAGATACGCAGTATTTT.

CDR3 DNA sequence: TGTGCCAGTAGTACAGGGACAAGGCGCACTGAAGCTTTCTTT. Its translation is CASSTGTRRTEAFF. V and J are TRBV19 and TRBJ1-1, with TRBD1 as a possible D gene (6 bases). Trimming left V 4 bases short and J 4 bases short, with 13 bases between. The CDR3 length is 14 residues. In germline, CDR1 is LNHDA, CDR2 SQIVND (reference sequence).

The chain links TRBV7-8 to TRBJ1-5; 8 bases agree with TRBD1. V lost 5 bases to trimming and J lost 4 bases; unmatched junction nucleotides: 7. CDR1 and CDR2 (germline): SGHVS, FQNEAQ. The CDR3 runs 15 residues. The CDR3 coding sequence is TGTGCCAGCAGCCCCATACAGGGGGGTAATCAGCCCCAGCATTTT. This gives the protein CASSPIQGGNQPQHF.

The chain has TRBV10-2 and TRBJ1-1; 10 nucleotides align to TRBD1. This CDR3 region has 13 residues. The V gene end was trimmed by 6 bases and the J gene end by 5 bases; junction bases not matched to a gene: 3. Germline V gives CDR1 WSHSY, CDR2 SAAADI. The CDR3 is CASSKGQGTEAFF. The CDR3, as DNA: TGCGCCAGCAGCAAGGGACAGGGGACTGAAGCTTTCTTT.

The V and J genes are TRBV9 and TRBJ1-4; 11 bases map to TRBD1. Germline CDR1 is SGDLS and CDR2 is YYNGEE. The junction had 8 bases not matched to a gene; V was cut back by 0 bases and J by 7 bases. The CDR3 contains 17 residues. CDR3 in amino acids: CASSVGVMDRGREKLFF. The CDR3 DNA reads as TGTGCCAGCAGCGTAGGAGTTATGGACAGGGGGCGTGAAAAACTGTTTTTT.

The rearrangement links TRBV3-1 (or the pseudogene TRBV3-2) to TRBJ1-6; D remains ambiguous. V was clipped by 1 base and J by 13 bases, with 14 bases between them. The CDR3 runs 14 residues. Germline V gene lookup returns CDR1 LGHDT and CDR2 YNNKEL (reference sequence). CDR3 residues: CASSQASGNAPLHF. The CDR3, as DNA: TGTGCCAGCAGCCAAGCTTCAGGTAACGCGCCCCTCCACTTT.

This clone was seen only once. V is TRBV5-1 and J is TRBJ1-1; 9 nucleotides line up with TRBD1. The CDR3 runs to 14 residues. Germline lookup yields CDR1 SGHRS and CDR2 YFSETQ. Trimming at V came to 3 bases and at J to 6 bases, leaving 6 bases not matched to a gene. The CDR3 nucleotides are TGCGCCAGCAGCTGGGACAGGGTTTCGGCTGAAGCTTTCTTT. As protein: CASSWDRVSAEAFF.

The CDR3 bases are TGCGCCAGCAGCCAGCTGGGACTAGCGGCAATAGATACGCAGTATTTT. As protein: CASSQLGLAAIDTQYF. The chain joins TRBV4-3 to TRBJ2-3; 11 bases align to TRBD2. The CDR3 length is 16 residues. Trimming cost V 3 bases and J 5 bases; bases outside gene matches: 7. From germline, CDR1 is LGHNA and CDR2 YSLEER.

This clone appeared a single time. CDR3 loop: CASSLAGAGNQPQHF. The CDR3 DNA sequence: TGTGCCAGCAGCTTAGCAGGGGCGGGCAATCAGCCCCAGCATTTT. The chain is built from TRBV11-2 and TRBJ1-5; the D gene is possibly TRBD1 (6 bases). Germline CDR1 SGHAT, CDR2 FQNNGV. The length of the CDR3 is 15 residues. Between the trimmed V and J ends, which lost 1 base and 2 bases, there was a span of 9 bases. Variable domain in full (rest from reference TRBV11-2 and TRBJ1-5): EAGVAQSPRYKIIEKRQSVAFWCNPISGHATLYWYQQILGQGPKLLIQFQNNGVVDDSQLPKDRFSAERLKGVDSTLKIQPAKLEDSAVYLCASSLAGAGNQPQHFGDGTRLSIL.

The CDR3 DNA reads as TGTGCCAGCAGCTTACCGACAGGGTTAGCAACTAATGAAAAACTGTTTTTT. Protein: CASSLPTGLATNEKLFF. The chain links TRBV7-2 to TRBJ1-4, with 7 bases fitting TRBD1. In germline, CDR1 is SGHTA, CDR2 FQGNSA. With V trimmed by 2 bases and J by 0 bases, 6 bases remained unmatched. The CDR3 sequence is 17 residues long.

The J gene is TRBJ1-2, the V gene TRBV7-9; TRBD1 agrees at 9 bases. Germline-derived CDR1 and CDR2 are SEHNR and FQNEAQ (reference sequence). V lost 3 bases and J lost 2; bases outside the gene matches: 4. The CDR3 spans 15 residues. The CDR3 coding sequence is TGTGCCAGCAGCTTTGGGACAGGGACAAACTATGGCTACACCTTC. Translating it yields CASSFGTGTNYGYTF.

The chain employs TRBV7-9 and TRBJ2-1; D possibly corresponds to TRBD1 (6 bases). From germline, CDR1 is SEHNR and CDR2 FQNEAQ (reference sequence). Trimming stripped 5 bases from V and 6 bases from J, with 26 bases between. The CDR3 length is 18 residues. In nucleotides, the CDR3 is TGTGCCAGCAGCCTCACAAGGACAGTAGTGACCAAATTCAATGAGCAGTTCTTC. Protein sequence: CASSLTRTVVTKFNEQFF.

The table lists this clone with a few counts. The chain has TRBV5-4 and TRBJ1-2, with unresolved D. CDR1 is SGHNT, CDR2 YYREEE, per germline (reference sequence). The CDR3 extends over 16 amino acids. V was shortened by 0 bases and J by 8 bases, with 20 bases between the two germline ends. DNA of the CDR3: TGTGCCAGCAGCTTGGACGTGGCACTCGCTAGAGGAGGCTACACCTTC. Amino acids: CASSLDVALARGGYTF. The variable domain in full, with the rest retrieved from reference TRBV5-4 and TRBJ1-2, is ETGVTQSPTHLIKTRGQQVTLRCSSQSGHNTVSWYQQALGQGPQFIFQYYREEENGRGNFPPRFSGLQFPNYSSELNVNALELDDSALYLCASSLDVALARGGYTFGSGTRLTVV.

The chain joins TRBV29-1 to TRBJ1-2; 8 bases line up with TRBD1. The CDR3 is made up of 14 amino acids. In germline, CDR1 is SQVTM, CDR2 ANQGSEA. V was clipped by 3 bases and J by 4 bases; unmatched bases: 7. CDR3 region: CSVDRPGQGYGYTF. For the CDR3, the DNA is TGCAGCGTTGATCGTCCCGGACAGGGCTATGGCTACACCTTC. Looking up the rest from reference TRBV29-1 and TRBJ1-2 gives the full variable domain: SAVISQKPSRDICQRGTSLTIQCQVDSQVTMMFWYRQQPGQSLTLIATANQGSEATYESGFVIDKFPISRPNLTFSTLTVSNMSPEDSSIYLCSVDRPGQGYGYTFGSGTRLTVV.